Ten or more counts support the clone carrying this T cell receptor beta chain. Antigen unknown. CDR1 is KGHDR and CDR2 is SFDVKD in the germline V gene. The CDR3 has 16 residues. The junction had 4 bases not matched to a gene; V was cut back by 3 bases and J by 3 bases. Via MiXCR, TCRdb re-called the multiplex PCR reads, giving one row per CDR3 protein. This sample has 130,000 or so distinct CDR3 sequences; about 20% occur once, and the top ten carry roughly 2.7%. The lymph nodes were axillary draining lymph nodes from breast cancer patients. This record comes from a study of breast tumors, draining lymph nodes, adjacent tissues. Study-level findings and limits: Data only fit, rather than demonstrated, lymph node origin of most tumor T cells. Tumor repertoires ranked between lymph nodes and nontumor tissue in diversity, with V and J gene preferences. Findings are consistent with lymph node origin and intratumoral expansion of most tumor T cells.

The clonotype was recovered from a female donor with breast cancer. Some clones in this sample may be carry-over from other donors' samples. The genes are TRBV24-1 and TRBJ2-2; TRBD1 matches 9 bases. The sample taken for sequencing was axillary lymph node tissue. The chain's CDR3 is CATSDPRTGDTGELFF. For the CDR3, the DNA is TGTGCCACCAGTGATCCGCGGACAGGGGACACCGGGGAGCTGTTTTTT.